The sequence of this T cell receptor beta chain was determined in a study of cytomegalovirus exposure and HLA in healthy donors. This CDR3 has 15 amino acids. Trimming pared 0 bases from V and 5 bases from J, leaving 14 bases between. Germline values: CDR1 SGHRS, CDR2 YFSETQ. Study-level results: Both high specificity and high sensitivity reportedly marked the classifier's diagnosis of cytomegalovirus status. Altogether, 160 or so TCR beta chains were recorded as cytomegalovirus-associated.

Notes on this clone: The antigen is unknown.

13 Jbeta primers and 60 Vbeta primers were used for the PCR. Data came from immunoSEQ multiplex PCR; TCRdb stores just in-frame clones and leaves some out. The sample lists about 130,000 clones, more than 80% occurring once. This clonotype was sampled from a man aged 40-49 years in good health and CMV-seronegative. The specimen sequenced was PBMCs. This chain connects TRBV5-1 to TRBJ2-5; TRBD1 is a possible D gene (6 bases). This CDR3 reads CASSLAWGPQETQYF. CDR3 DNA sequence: TGCGCCAGCAGCTTGGCGTGGGGGCCTCAGGAGACCCAGTACTTC.